The following is a TCR beta chain sequence with its context. Its antigen is still unknown. In the same sample, other DNA sequences code for this CDR3. The record originates from a study of T cell responses to AZD1222 COVID-19 vaccine. Study as a whole: Pooled together were second doses at about 4 or about 12 weeks.

Whole-study findings and limits: Of spike-specific TCRs, nearly half reportedly target regions left unmutated in variants. Baseline serology detected seropositivity in only a handful of AZD1222 recipients.

Sequencing was performed with immunoSEQ multiplex PCR; in TCRdb, only in-frame clones are kept and a portion is missing. The sample consists of 95,000 to 150,000 clones, more than 85% of them appearing once. This specimen was peripheral blood, taken on day 0 of AZD1222 vaccination. The sequence came from an adult in good health.

The CDR3 here is CASSLGIRGENTEAFF. The CDR3 coding sequence is TGTGCCAGCAGCTTGGGGATAAGGGGGGAGAACACTGAAGCTTTCTTT. The chain links TRBV5-4 to TRBJ1-1, with D tentatively TRBD1 (6 bases). The CDR3 totals 16 residues. Germline CDR1 and CDR2: SGHNT and YYREEE (reference sequence). V was pared by 0 bases and J by 1 base, with 13 bases between.